This is a list of T cell receptor beta chains from one sample in a study of T cell responses to AZD1222 COVID-19 vaccine. Libraries were prepared by immunoSEQ multiplex PCR; TCRdb keeps only in-frame clonotypes and omits some of them. The table has approximately 70,000 clones, 70% to 90% seen once. Here the sequenced sample was peripheral blood, taken on day 0 of AZD1222 vaccination. The receptors shown here come from an adult in good health. Both conserved end residues are part of each CDR3. The D gene is left open where the match is weak.

j_gene	v_gene	d_gene	len	CDR3aa	CDR3nt
TRBJ2-7	TRBV6-2/TRBV6-3	TRBD2	14	CASSYAGGPYEQYF	TGTGCCAGCAGTTACGCGGGGGGCCCCTACGAGCAGTACTTC
TRBJ2-5	TRBV4-2	.	16	CASSHATGTDGETQYF	TGTGCCAGCAGCCATGCTACCGGGACTGACGGGGAGACCCAGTACTTC
TRBJ1-4	TRBV5-1	.	15	CASSSEGATNEKLFF	TGCGCCAGCAGCTCCGAGGGTGCAACTAATGAAAAACTGTTTTTT
TRBJ1-1	TRBV7-2	.	13	CASSLGGGTEAFF	TGTGCCAGCAGCTTAGGGGGGGGCACTGAAGCTTTCTTT
TRBJ1-2	TRBV3-1/TRBV3-2	.	15	CASSQDPGFTYGYTF	TGTGCCAGCAGCCAAGATCCGGGGTTCACCTATGGCTACACCTTC
TRBJ2-7	TRBV7-6	.	15	CASSLVTGFSYEQYF	TGTGCCAGCAGCTTAGTGACCGGTTTCTCCTACGAGCAGTACTTC
TRBJ2-1	TRBV3-1/TRBV3-2	TRBD2	16	CASSQEGLAGVDEQFF	TGTGCCAGCAGCCAAGAAGGGCTAGCGGGAGTAGATGAGCAGTTCTTC
TRBJ2-2	TRBV2	.	13	CASSASESGELFF	TGTGCCAGCAGTGCTAGCGAATCCGGGGAGCTGTTTTTT
TRBJ1-1	TRBV6-1	.	15	CASSEVFGENTEAFF	TGTGCCAGCAGTGAAGTATTTGGGGAGAACACTGAAGCTTTCTTT
TRBJ1-6	TRBV28	TRBD1	17	CASRTDRGPGGNSPLHF	TGTGCCAGCAGGACGGACAGGGGGCCTGGGGGGAATTCACCCCTCCACTTT
TRBJ2-1	TRBV11-3	TRBD2	15	CASSLQAGGPNEQFF	TGTGCCAGCAGCTTACAAGCGGGAGGGCCGAATGAGCAGTTCTTC
TRBJ1-5	TRBV4-2	.	16	CASSQGVGHRYQPQHF	TGTGCCAGCAGCCAAGGAGTGGGACACCGTTATCAGCCCCAGCATTTT
TRBJ2-2	TRBV14	.	14	CASSQVRNTGELFF	TGTGCCAGCAGCCAAGTTCGGAACACCGGGGAGCTGTTTTTT
TRBJ1-4	TRBV5-4	.	17	CASSLMQVRSTNEKLFF	TGTGCCAGCAGCTTGATGCAGGTGCGATCAACTAATGAAAAACTGTTTTTT
TRBJ1-1	TRBV9	.	16	CASSVYEDLVNTEAFF	TGTGCCAGCAGCGTATATGAGGATTTAGTGAACACTGAAGCTTTCTTT
TRBJ2-1	TRBV9	TRBD1	17	CASSVDRGPNPDNEQFF	TGTGCCAGCAGCGTGGACAGGGGGCCCAACCCAGACAATGAGCAGTTCTTC
TRBJ2-7	TRBV5-1	.	12	CASSEGLWEQYF	TGCGCCAGCAGCGAGGGATTGTGGGAGCAGTACTTC
TRBJ1-2	TRBV24-1	TRBD1	14	CATSDLTGGYGYTF	TGTGCCACCAGTGATTTAACAGGGGGCTATGGCTACACCTTC
TRBJ2-7	TRBV28	.	13	CASSRKRGYEQYF	TGTGCCAGCAGTCGGAAACGAGGCTACGAGCAGTACTTC
TRBJ2-3	TRBV29-1	TRBD1	14	CSVAGTGPPDTQYF	TGCAGCGTGGCCGGGACAGGGCCCCCAGATACGCAGTATTTT